Sequencing of this T cell receptor (beta chain) was carried out in a study of CD8 T cells in Susac syndrome. Overall study findings and caveats: The number of individuals included in the study's TCR sequencing and HLA analysis was acknowledged as relatively small.

Random hexamers primed reverse transcription of about 0.5 to 1 ug RNA. By means of immunoSEQ multiplex PCR, TCR beta CDR3 spanning 54 Vbeta and 13 Jbeta underwent amplification. TCRdb re-derived calls from the immunoSEQ multiplex PCR reads in MiXCR, one entry per CDR3 protein. The profile shows fewer than 150,000 distinct CDR3 sequences, approximately 95% of them singletons. About this clonotype: Its matching antigen is unknown.

The germline gives CDR1 SEHNR, CDR2 FQNEAQ (reference sequence). This CDR3 is built from 16 residues. The V gene lost 7 bases and the J gene lost 0 bases, with 16 bases spanning the gap. Negative isolation was applied to CD8+ and CD4+ T cells, and FACS enrichment was applied to TEMRA cells. This chain uses TRBV7-9 with TRBJ2-1; TRBD1 is a possible D gene (5 bases). Sequencing was done on a sample of CD8+ T cells from PBMCs. This receptor was obtained from a human donor in good health. Here the CDR3 reads CASNKPTGISYNEQFF. The DNA of the CDR3 is TGTGCCAGCAACAAGCCTACAGGTATCTCCTACAATGAGCAGTTCTTC.